This passage covers 18 T cell receptor beta chains from one sample sequenced in a study of cytomegalovirus exposure and HLA in healthy donors. Clones were read by immunoSEQ multiplex PCR, and TCRdb kept only the in-frame ones, dropping some. This table has approximately 150,000 clones, 85% to 90% appearing once. Sequencing was done on a sample of PBMCs. The source of these receptors is a woman between 18 and 29 years old in good health and CMV-seropositive.

The chain joins TRBV5-1 to TRBJ2-7, with TRBD2 matching over 10 bases. The CDR3 spans 16 residues. The V gene's germline CDR1 is SGHRS and CDR2 YFSETQ. V trimming: 0 bases; J trimming: 2 bases; junction bases outside the gene matches: 5. CDR3 sequence: CASSLGRAGGPYEQYF. For the CDR3, the DNA is TGCGCCAGCAGCTTGGGTCGAGCGGGAGGGCCCTACGAGCAGTACTTC.

The chain employs TRBV13 and TRBJ2-7, with TRBD2 matching over 8 bases. Germline V gene data show CDR1 as PRHDT and CDR2 as FYEKMQ (reference sequence). This CDR3 has 14 residues. Unmatched junction bases numbered 5, after V lost 5 bases and J lost 2 bases. CDR3 loop: CASSPRTSPYEQYF. The CDR3 DNA reads as TGTGCCAGCAGCCCAAGGACTAGCCCCTACGAGCAGTACTTC.

This clone was seen a single time. V is TRBV5-1 and J is TRBJ1-5; D is uncertain. Trimming removed 4 bases from V and 4 bases from J, with 9 bases in between. This CDR3 comprises 13 residues. The germline V gene has CDR1 SGHRS and CDR2 YFSETQ. The CDR3 region is CASSEGPNQPQHF. CDR3 bases: TGCGCCAGCAGCGAGGGCCCTAATCAGCCCCAGCATTTT.

J is TRBJ2-7 and V is TRBV5-1, with D uncertain. Trimming shortened V by 0 bases and J by 5 bases, and 9 bases separated the two germline ends. Germline lookup yields CDR1 SGHRS and CDR2 YFSETQ. The CDR3 runs 13 residues. The CDR3, as DNA: TGCGCCAGCAGCTTGGCTAAGTACCACGAGCAGTACTTC. This sequence encodes CASSLAKYHEQYF.

With regard to this clone: Different DNA sequences within this sample yield the same CDR3. The rearrangement joins TRBV12-5 to TRBJ2-3, with D maybe TRBD2 (6 bases). Germline values: CDR1 LGHNT, CDR2 FRNRAP. The CDR3 is made up of 14 amino acids. Trimming pared 3 bases from V and 0 bases from J, leaving 7 bases between. The CDR3 loop reads CASGLSGSTDTQYF. CDR3 bases: TGTGCTAGTGGTTTAAGCGGGAGCACAGATACGCAGTATTTT.

V is TRBV27 and J is TRBJ2-5, with 11 bases aligning to TRBD2. CDR3 length equals 16 residues. V trimming: 2 bases; J trimming: 5 bases; junction bases outside the gene matches: 7. Germline values: CDR1 MNHEY, CDR2 SMNVEV (reference sequence). The CDR3 DNA is TGTGCCAGCAGTTTACTAGCGGGAGGCGTCGGGGAGACCCAGTACTTC. Its protein product is CASSLLAGGVGETQYF.

The rearrangement links TRBV4-2 to TRBJ1-2, with a weak D call TRBD1 (5 bases). Germline loops: CDR1 LGHNA, CDR2 YNFKEQ. The CDR3 runs 16 residues. Trimming cost V 0 bases and J 8 bases, with 19 bases left between them. The CDR3 nucleotides are TGTGCCAGCAGCCAAGATCTTAGTACAGGATGGGTGGGCTACACCTTC. Its translation is CASSQDLSTGWVGYTF.

The rearrangement joins TRBV11-2 to TRBJ2-7; TRBD1 agrees at 10 bases. Per germline, CDR1 SGHAT and CDR2 FQNNGV. CDR3 length: 14 residues. V gave up 5 bases and J gave up 2 bases; unmatched junction bases: 3. The CDR3 region is CASSPGQGAYEQYF. The DNA of the CDR3 is TGTGCCAGCAGCCCAGGACAGGGGGCCTACGAGCAGTACTTC.

The genes are TRBV5-1 and TRBJ2-5; 13 bases map to TRBD2. CDR1 and CDR2 (germline): SGHRS, YFSETQ. V trimming: 3 bases; J trimming: 5 bases; junction bases outside the gene matches: 7. The CDR3 totals 16 residues. The CDR3 DNA is TGCGCCAGCAGCTCGCGGACTAGCGGGAGTAGGGAGACCCAGTACTTC. Protein sequence: CASSSRTSGSRETQYF.

The chain couples TRBV28 to TRBJ2-7; D remains ambiguous. This CDR3 is 11 amino acids long. Per germline, CDR1 MDHEN and CDR2 SYDVKM. V lost 4 bases and J lost 3, with 4 bases in between. The CDR3 bases are TGTGCCAGCAGTTCCTACTACGAGCAGTACTTC. Its protein is CASSSYYEQYF.

Details on this clone: Different DNA sequences within this sample yield the same CDR3. The chain carries TRBV6-5 and TRBJ1-2, with D unresolved. This CDR3 is 13 amino acids long. Trimming left V 2 bases short and J 0 bases short, with 4 bases between. CDR1 and CDR2 from the germline V gene are MNHEY and SVGAGI. The CDR3 sequence is CASSYAANYGYTF. As DNA, the CDR3 is TGTGCCAGCAGTTACGCGGCTAACTATGGCTACACCTTC.

This chain links TRBV7-2 with TRBJ2-4; 7 bases map to TRBD2. The CDR3 contains 14 residues. CDR1 is SGHTA, CDR2 FQGNSA, per germline. Trimming cost V 2 bases and J 10 bases; bases outside gene matches: 8. CDR3: CASSLRDYRSIQYF. The CDR3 DNA is TGTGCCAGCAGCTTAAGGGACTACCGCAGTATTCAGTACTTC.

This clone was picked up one time. J is TRBJ2-2 and V is TRBV6-5; 7 bases align to TRBD1. Looked up from germline, CDR1 is MNHEY and CDR2 is SVGAGI. The CDR3 is 15 residues long. With V trimmed by 6 bases and J by 0 bases, 4 bases remained unmatched. In DNA, the CDR3 is TGTGCCAGCAGCCCACAGGGGACGAACACCGGGGAGCTGTTTTTT. This sequence encodes CASSPQGTNTGELFF.

This chain links TRBV15 with TRBJ2-1; 9 bases map to TRBD1. V lost 3 bases to trimming and J lost 6 bases; unmatched junction nucleotides: 3. CDR1 LNHNV and CDR2 YYDKDF come from the germline V gene (reference sequence). The CDR3 consists of 14 residues. The chain's CDR3 is CATSRGQGRNEQFF. In DNA form, the CDR3 reads TGTGCCACCAGCAGGGGACAGGGCCGCAATGAGCAGTTCTTC. The complete variable domain, with remaining parts taken from reference TRBV15 and TRBJ2-1, reads DAMVIQNPRYQVTQFGKPVTLSCSQTLNHNVMYWYQQKSSQAPKLLFHYYDKDFNNEADTPDNFQSRRPNTSFCFLDIRSPGLGDTAMYLCATSRGQGRNEQFFGPGTRLTVL.

The chain links TRBV2 to TRBJ2-3, with 9 bases aligning to TRBD2. Losses at the gene ends were 7 bases for V and 6 bases for J; bases not matched to a gene: 8. The CDR3 loop spans 14 amino acids. The V gene's germline CDR1 is SNHLY and CDR2 FYNNEI. The CDR3 nucleotides read TGTGCCAGCAACCGGGCGGGAGGGCGCGATACGCAGTATTTT. Protein product: CASNRAGGRDTQYF.

The gene calls are TRBV5-1 and TRBJ2-6; 9 bases line up with TRBD1. This CDR3 spans 17 amino acids. From germline, CDR1 is SGHRS and CDR2 YFSETQ. With 0 bases clipped from V and 4 bases from J, the junction kept 5 bases outside the gene matches. The CDR3 sequence: CASSLAGQGTGANVLTF. The CDR3 region has the DNA TGCGCCAGCAGCTTGGCGGGACAGGGAACCGGGGCCAACGTCCTGACTTTC.

CDR3 nucleotide sequence: TGTGCCAGCAGCTCCGGACAGGGGAACGTCAAAAACATTCAGTACTTC. Protein: CASSSGQGNVKNIQYF. The J gene is TRBJ2-4, the V gene TRBV7-9, with TRBD1 identical over 9 bases. Germline CDR1 and CDR2: SEHNR and FQNEAQ (reference sequence). V was pared by 4 bases and J by 3 bases, with 7 bases of the junction left unmatched. The CDR3 extends over 16 amino acids.

The sample holds a few counts of this clone. This sequence joins TRBV18 and TRBJ1-5; D uncertain. Trimming removed 6 bases at V and 1 base at J, with 10 bases between. CDR3 length: 14 amino acids. Germline V CDR1 and CDR2: KGHSH, LQKENI. The DNA for the CDR3 is TGTGCCAGCTCGACCGGAGGCAGCAATCAGCCCCAGCATTTT. Translation gives CASSTGGSNQPQHF.